The 25 T cell receptor beta chains presented below share a single source sample, sequenced in a study of molecular identifiers for immune sequencing clone quantification. Via MiXCR, TCRdb re-called the PCR reads, giving one row per CDR3 protein. The sample holds fewer than 350,000 distinct CDR3 sequences, 24% seen once. Sequenced: naive CD8+ T cells from blood, with Jurkat cell RNA spiked in. The subset was: FACS-sorted CD8+CD4-CCR7+CD45RA+ naive T cells. The receptor set was obtained from a human donor in good health. Some libraries in this study had Jurkat cell RNA spiked in.

The genes are TRBV4-3 and TRBJ2-7; 11 positions agree with TRBD2. Germline V gives CDR1 LGHNA, CDR2 YSLEER. V shed 4 bases, J shed 6 bases, and the junction held 11 bases outside the gene matches. The CDR3 contains 16 residues. The CDR3: CASSPEVAGGPTEQYF. CDR3 nucleotides: TGCGCCAGCAGCCCCGAAGTAGCGGGAGGGCCGACCGAGCAGTACTTC.

This chain links TRBV11-2 with TRBJ2-1; D is unclear. Germline loops: CDR1 SGHAT, CDR2 FQNNGV. The CDR3 is 13 amino acids. V lost 5 bases to trimming and J lost 6 bases, with 11 bases between them. This CDR3 reads CASSPLRTNEQFF. As DNA, the CDR3 is TGTGCCAGCAGCCCCCTAAGGACCAATGAGCAGTTCTTC.

In this sample, this clonotype turned up a few times. The CDR3: CASSIDREALSETQYF. CDR3 DNA sequence: TGTGCCAGTAGTATAGACCGGGAAGCCCTCTCAGAGACCCAGTACTTC. The chain carries TRBV19 and TRBJ2-5, with a possible D match to TRBD2 (5 bases). The germline gives CDR1 LNHDA, CDR2 SQIVND (reference sequence). The ends were cut back, 0 bases at V and 4 bases at J, with 15 bases in the middle. The CDR3 is made up of 16 amino acids. The entire variable domain, with the rest obtained from reference TRBV19 and TRBJ2-5, is as follows: DGGITQSPKYLFRKEGQNVTLSCEQNLNHDAMYWYRQDPGQGLRLIYYSQIVNDFQKGDIAEGYSVSREKKESFPLTVTSAQKNPTAFYLCASSIDREALSETQYFGPGTRLLVL.

As to this clonotype: This clone may be a read error of a much larger clone one base away. The conserved final phenylalanine or tryptophan is absent from the CDR3, which likely points to a read error. The chain combines TRBV25-1 with TRBJ2-3, with D unresolved. The CDR3 runs 11 residues. CDR1 is MGHDK and CDR2 is SYGVNS in the germline V gene. The V gene lost 6 bases and the J gene lost 6 bases, with 7 bases spanning the gap. CDR3 nucleotides: TGTGCCAGCAGGCTGATTGATACGCAGTATTCT. Amino acids: CASRLIDTQYS.

This clonotype occurred many times. This chain joins TRBV28 and TRBJ1-1, with D possibly matching TRBD1 (6 bases). The length of the CDR3 is 13 residues. The V end lost 3 bases, the J end lost 4 bases, and 9 bases lay between the germline ends. Germline V gene data show CDR1 as MDHEN and CDR2 as SYDVKM. The chain's CDR3 is CASSLGGRTEAFF. CDR3 coding DNA: TGTGCCAGCAGTTTGGGGGGCCGCACTGAAGCTTTCTTT.

This clonotype was detected only a few times. DNA of the CDR3: TGTGCCAGTAGTTTCGGCAGCTACACTGAAGCTTTCTTT. This encodes CASSFGSYTEAFF. V gene TRBV19 combines with J gene TRBJ1-1; D not certain. V was clipped by 5 bases and J by 3 bases, with 10 bases between them. The germline V gene encodes CDR1 LNHDA and CDR2 SQIVND (reference sequence). The CDR3 runs to 13 residues.

Notes on this clonotype: A read error may produce the germline difference seen at one junction end. V gene TRBV29-1 combines with J gene TRBJ1-1; D gene ambiguous. The CDR3 length is 10 residues. Germline lookup yields CDR1 SQVTM and CDR2 ANQGSEA. In DNA, the CDR3 is TGCAGCGTTTGTGACACTGAAGCTCTCTTT. Its translation: CSVCDTEALF.

With respect to this clonotype: A much larger clone sits a single nucleotide away, making a read error possible. The V gene is TRBV14, the J gene TRBJ2-7; 14 bases map to TRBD2. The CDR3 extends over 19 amino acids. The germline V gene encodes CDR1 SGHDN and CDR2 FVKESK. The V gene end was trimmed by 8 bases and the J gene end by 2 bases; junction bases not matched to a gene: 17. CDR3 coding DNA: TGTGCCAGCGGCCCCCGCCCGGGACTAGCGGGAGAGGCGACCTACGAGCAGTACTTC. As protein: CASGPRPGLAGEATYEQYF.

Ten or more counts support this clonotype. The rearrangement joins TRBV27 to TRBJ2-1, with a tentative D call TRBD1 (6 bases). This CDR3 comprises 15 residues. Germline V gene data show CDR1 as MNHEY and CDR2 as SMNVEV (reference sequence). The V end was cut by 5 bases, the J end by 5 bases, with 16 bases between. CDR3 sequence reads: CASSRWTAEDNEQFF. The CDR3 nucleotides read TGTGCCAGCAGTCGTTGGACAGCCGAGGACAATGAGCAGTTCTTC.

Ten or more counts support this clonotype. The rearrangement joins TRBV6-5 to TRBJ2-6; D gene unclear. Per germline, CDR1 MNHEY and CDR2 SVGAGI. The CDR3 extends over 14 amino acids. V lost 6 bases and J lost 0, with 6 bases in between. The DNA of the CDR3 is TGTGCCAGCAGCCCAGGCTCTGGGGCCAACGTCCTGACTTTC. It is translated as CASSPGSGANVLTF.

J is TRBJ1-6 and V is TRBV7-9; 7 nucleotides line up with TRBD1. Germline trimming cut 5 bases from V and 0 bases from J; bases unmatched to any gene: 4. Germline CDR1 is SEHNR and CDR2 is FQNEAQ (reference sequence). The CDR3 sequence is 16 residues long. CDR3 sequence reads: CASSLGQSSYNSPLHF. CDR3 DNA sequence: TGTGCCAGCAGCCTGGGACAGAGCTCCTATAATTCACCCCTCCACTTT.

This chain joins TRBV4-1 and TRBJ1-1; no clear D. V was cut by 1 base and J by 6 bases, with 18 bases left in between. This CDR3 is 16 amino acids long. The germline V gene encodes CDR1 MGHRA and CDR2 YSYEKL. This CDR3 reads CASSQGSGWQTAEAFF. The CDR3 bases are TGCGCCAGCAGCCAAGGTTCTGGCTGGCAGACTGCTGAAGCTTTCTTT.

About this clonotype itself: A much more abundant neighbour one base away suggests this may be a read error. V is TRBV2 and J is TRBJ2-1, with TRBD2 as a possible D gene (6 bases). The germline V and J ends were trimmed by 1 base and 5 bases, with 12 bases remaining between them. Germline V lookup: CDR1 SNHLY, CDR2 FYNNEI. The CDR3 runs to 15 residues. CDR3 in amino acids: CASSEDASVDNEQFF. The CDR3 DNA is TGTGCCAGCAGTGAAGACGCTAGCGTAGACAATGAGCAGTTCTTC.

Many counts were recorded for this clonotype. The rearrangement links TRBV1 to TRBJ2-7; the table calls TRBD1, which could not be checked here. TRBV1 is designated a pseudogene. The CDR3 consists of 16 residues. CDR3 amino acids: CTSSQGDRDRRCEQYF. DNA of the CDR3: TGCACCAGCAGCCAGGGAGACAGGGATAGGAGGTGCGAGCAGTACTTC.

On this clonotype itself: The CDR3 ends on some other residue instead of the conserved phenylalanine or tryptophan, so this is likely a read error. It is unclear where the CDR3 begins or ends on the DNA, so no DNA is shown, and the CDR3 is as TCRdb lists it. The genes are TRBV13 and TRBJ1-1. A total of 13 residues make up the CDR3, ends included. Germline CDR1 is PRHDT and CDR2 is FYEKMQ (reference sequence). CDR3: CASSLALNTEAFS.

There are many counts of this clonotype. The chain is built from TRBV12-3 or TRBV12-4 and TRBJ1-1; TRBD1 might be the D (6 bases). V dropped 6 bases and J dropped 11 bases, with 16 bases sitting between them. This CDR3 is built from 12 residues. The CDR3 loop is CASRDTGLEAFF. The DNA for the CDR3 is TGTGCCAGCAGAGATACAGGGTTGGAGGCTTTCTTT.

The chain couples TRBV2 to TRBJ1-5, with 9 positions matching TRBD1. The germline CDR1 and CDR2 sequences are SNHLY and FYNNEI. The CDR3 is 19 amino acids. J gave up 1 base and V 4 bases, and 14 bases lay outside the gene matches. The CDR3 reads CASSGHRDRDPLSNQPQHF. The CDR3 DNA reads TGTGCCAGCAGTGGACACCGGGACAGGGACCCTCTGAGCAATCAGCCCCAGCATTTT.

As to this clonotype: Possible read error: a much larger clone is one base away. The gene calls are TRBV5-3 and TRBJ2-7; 7 positions match TRBD1. Being an ORF, TRBV5-3 has a function that is uncertain. CDR3 length: 18 amino acids. Trimming at V came to 9 bases and at J to 1 base, leaving 22 bases not matched to a gene. The CDR3 nucleotides read TGTGCCACCAGCCTGTTACCTATGGGACAGATTAGTTCCTACGAGCAGTACTTC. Its translation is CATSLLPMGQISSYEQYF.

This clonotype was seen at least ten times. The genes are TRBV13 and TRBJ2-7; a possible D gene is TRBD2 (5 bases). The V and J ends lost 4 bases and 2 bases respectively, with 12 bases between them. Germline-derived CDR1 and CDR2 are PRHDT and FYEKMQ (reference sequence). This CDR3 spans 14 amino acids. In DNA form, the CDR3 reads TGTGCCAGCAGCTCGAGACTACACACCTACGAGCAGTACTTC. This encodes CASSSRLHTYEQYF.

With regard to this clonotype: No conserved phenylalanine or tryptophan ends this CDR3, so it is likely a read error. The chain links TRBV19 to TRBJ2-4; no definite D call. This CDR3 spans 15 amino acids. The germline CDR1 and CDR2 sequences are LNHDA and SQIVND (reference sequence). CDR3 DNA: TGTGCCTGTAGTTGGGTGACCCGGACCCCTAACATTCAGTACATC. This encodes CACSWVTRTPNIQYI.

Worth noting for this clonotype: An end of the junction does not agree with germline; a read error may underlie this. This chain connects TRBV4-3 to TRBJ2-3, with 10 bases identical to TRBD1. The length of the CDR3 is 15 residues. Germline CDR1 is LGHNA and CDR2 is YSLEER. CDR3 DNA sequence: TGCGCCAGCAGCCAAGATGACAGGGGGCCAGATGCGCAGTATTTT. Amino acid sequence: CASSQDDRGPDAQYF.

This clonotype was detected only a few times. The rearrangement links TRBV4-3 to TRBJ1-6; 8 bases line up with TRBD1. After removal of 6 bases from V and 7 bases from J, the junction contained 8 bases not matched to a gene. Germline V gene sequence: CDR1 LGHNA, CDR2 YSLEER. This CDR3 spans 15 amino acids. The CDR3 loop reads CASSLDRDENSPLHF. CDR3 nucleotide sequence: TGCGCCAGCAGTTTGGACAGGGACGAGAATTCACCCCTCCACTTT.

This clonotype was observed a few times. The chain carries TRBV28 and TRBJ2-3, with D tentatively TRBD1 (6 bases). V lost 6 bases, J lost 5 bases, and 18 bases lay in between. The germline gives CDR1 MDHEN, CDR2 SYDVKM. There are 15 residues in the CDR3. The CDR3 protein is CASSRTVNNRDTQYF. The CDR3 DNA is TGTGCCAGCAGCCGGACAGTTAATAATAGAGATACGCAGTATTTT.

Note on this clonotype: This may arise from a read error, as a much more abundant clone is one base away. This chain uses TRBV12-3 or TRBV12-4 with TRBJ1-6, with TRBD1 as a possible D gene (5 bases). The CDR3 has 17 amino acids. The CDR3 DNA follows: TGTGCCAGCAGTTTAGTTTGGGACTCCTCTCCCCGGTCACCCCCCCACTTT. Translated: CASSLVWDSSPRSPPHF.

The rearrangement uses TRBV6-5 and TRBJ2-7; 7 bases agree with TRBD1. Trimming removed 7 bases from V and 2 bases from J; junction bases left unmatched: 14. The germline V gene has CDR1 MNHEY and CDR2 SVGAGI. This CDR3 region has 16 residues. The CDR3 loop is CASTYPGAGGAYEQYF. DNA of the CDR3: TGTGCCAGCACTTATCCCGGGGCAGGGGGTGCCTACGAGCAGTACTTC.